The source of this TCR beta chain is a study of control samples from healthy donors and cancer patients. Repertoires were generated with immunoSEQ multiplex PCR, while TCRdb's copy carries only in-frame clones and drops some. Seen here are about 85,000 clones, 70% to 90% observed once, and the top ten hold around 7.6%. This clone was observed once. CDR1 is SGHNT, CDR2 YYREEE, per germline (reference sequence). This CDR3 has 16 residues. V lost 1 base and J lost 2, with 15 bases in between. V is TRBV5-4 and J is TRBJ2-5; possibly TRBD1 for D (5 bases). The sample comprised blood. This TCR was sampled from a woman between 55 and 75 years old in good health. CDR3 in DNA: TGTGCCAGCAGCTTGCCGGTAGCAGGGAAGCAAGAGACCCAGTACTTC. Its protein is CASSLPVAGKQETQYF. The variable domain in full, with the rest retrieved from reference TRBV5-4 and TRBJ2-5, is ETGVTQSPTHLIKTRGQQVTLRCSSQSGHNTVSWYQQALGQGPQFIFQYYREEENGRGNFPPRFSGLQFPNYSSELNVNALELDDSALYLCASSLPVAGKQETQYFGPGTRLLVL.